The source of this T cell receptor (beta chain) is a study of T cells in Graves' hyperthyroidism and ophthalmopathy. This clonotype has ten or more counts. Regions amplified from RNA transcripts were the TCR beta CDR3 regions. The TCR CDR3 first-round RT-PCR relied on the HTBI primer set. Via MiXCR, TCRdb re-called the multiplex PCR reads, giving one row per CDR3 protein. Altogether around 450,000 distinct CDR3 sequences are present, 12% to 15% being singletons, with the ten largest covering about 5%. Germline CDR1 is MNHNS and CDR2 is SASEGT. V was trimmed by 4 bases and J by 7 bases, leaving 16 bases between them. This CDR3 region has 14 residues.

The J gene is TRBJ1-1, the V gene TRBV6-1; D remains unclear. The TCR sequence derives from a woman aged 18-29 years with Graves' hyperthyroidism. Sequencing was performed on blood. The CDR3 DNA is TGTGCCAGCAGTGGCCAGACGGAGGGCGGTGAAGCTTTCTTT. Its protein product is CASSGQTEGGEAFF.